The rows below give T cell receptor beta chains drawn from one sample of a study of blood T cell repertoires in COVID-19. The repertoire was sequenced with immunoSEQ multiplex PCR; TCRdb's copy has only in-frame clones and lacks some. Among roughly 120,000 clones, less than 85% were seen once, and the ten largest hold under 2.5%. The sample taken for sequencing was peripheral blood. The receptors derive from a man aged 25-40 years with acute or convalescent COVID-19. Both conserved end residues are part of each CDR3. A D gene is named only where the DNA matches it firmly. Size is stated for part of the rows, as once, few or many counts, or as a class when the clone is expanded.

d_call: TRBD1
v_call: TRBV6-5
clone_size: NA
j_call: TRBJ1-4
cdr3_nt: TGTGCCAGCAGTCCATGGACAGGTAGTAGTGAAAAACTGTTTTTT
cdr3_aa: CASSPWTGSSEKLFF

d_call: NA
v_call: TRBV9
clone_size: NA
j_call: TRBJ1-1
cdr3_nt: TGTGCCAGCAGCGTAGAGGGCCATGGGGGGGCTGAAGCTTTCTTT
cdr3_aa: CASSVEGHGGAEAFF

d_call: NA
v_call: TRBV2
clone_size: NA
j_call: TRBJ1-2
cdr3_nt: TGTGCCAGCAGTGTACAAGGGGGATATGGCTACACCTTC
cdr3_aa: CASSVQGGYGYTF

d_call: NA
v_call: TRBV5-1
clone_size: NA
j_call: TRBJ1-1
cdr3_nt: TGCGCCAGCAGTTCGACAGACGCCAACACTGAAGCTTTCTTT
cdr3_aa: CASSSTDANTEAFF

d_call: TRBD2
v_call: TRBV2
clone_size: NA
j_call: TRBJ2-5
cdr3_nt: TGTGCCAGCAGGAAGACTAGCGGGAGTGGGGAGACCCAGTACTTC
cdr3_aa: CASRKTSGSGETQYF

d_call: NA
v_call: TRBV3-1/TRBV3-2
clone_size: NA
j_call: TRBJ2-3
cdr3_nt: TGTGCCAGCAGTCCGGGACTGGCCACAGATACGCAGTATTTT
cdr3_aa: CASSPGLATDTQYF

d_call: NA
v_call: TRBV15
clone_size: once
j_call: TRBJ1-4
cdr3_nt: TGTGCCACCAGCAATTACAAGGGACACCGGGGTGAAAAACTGTTTTTT
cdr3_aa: CATSNYKGHRGEKLFF

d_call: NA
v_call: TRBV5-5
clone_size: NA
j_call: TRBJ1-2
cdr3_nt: TGTGCCAGCAGCCCCGGGATTAACTATGGCTACACCTTC
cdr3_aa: CASSPGINYGYTF

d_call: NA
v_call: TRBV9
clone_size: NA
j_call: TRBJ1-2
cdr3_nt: TGTGCCAGCAGCGTCTACATGAAGGGGTATGGCTACACCTTC
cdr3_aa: CASSVYMKGYGYTF

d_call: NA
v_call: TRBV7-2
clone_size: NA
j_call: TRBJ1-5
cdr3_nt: TGTGCCAGCAGCCTCCAGGGTTTGAGCAATCAGCCCCAGCATTTT
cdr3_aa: CASSLQGLSNQPQHF

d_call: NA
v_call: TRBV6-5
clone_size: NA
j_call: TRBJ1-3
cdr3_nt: TGTGCCAGCAGTCCCCGGTCTAGGTCTGGAAACACCATATATTTT
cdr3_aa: CASSPRSRSGNTIYF

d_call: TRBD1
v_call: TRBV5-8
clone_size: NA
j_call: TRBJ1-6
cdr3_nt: TGTGCCAGCAGCTTGGACAGGGGATATAATTCACCCCTCCACTTT
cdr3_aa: CASSLDRGYNSPLHF

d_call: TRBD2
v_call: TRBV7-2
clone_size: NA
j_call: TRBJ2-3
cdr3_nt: TGTGCCAGCAGCTTGAATGCGGGAGGGACAGATACGCAGTATTTT
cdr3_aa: CASSLNAGGTDTQYF

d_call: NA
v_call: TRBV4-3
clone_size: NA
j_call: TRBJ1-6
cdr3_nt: TGCGCCAGCAGCCAAGATTTGGGAGGCCTTAATTCACCCCTCCACTTT
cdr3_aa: CASSQDLGGLNSPLHF

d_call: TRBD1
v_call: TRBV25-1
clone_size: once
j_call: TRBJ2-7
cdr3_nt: TGTGCCAGCAGTGATGGGGACAGGGGATACGAGCAGTACTTC
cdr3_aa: CASSDGDRGYEQYF